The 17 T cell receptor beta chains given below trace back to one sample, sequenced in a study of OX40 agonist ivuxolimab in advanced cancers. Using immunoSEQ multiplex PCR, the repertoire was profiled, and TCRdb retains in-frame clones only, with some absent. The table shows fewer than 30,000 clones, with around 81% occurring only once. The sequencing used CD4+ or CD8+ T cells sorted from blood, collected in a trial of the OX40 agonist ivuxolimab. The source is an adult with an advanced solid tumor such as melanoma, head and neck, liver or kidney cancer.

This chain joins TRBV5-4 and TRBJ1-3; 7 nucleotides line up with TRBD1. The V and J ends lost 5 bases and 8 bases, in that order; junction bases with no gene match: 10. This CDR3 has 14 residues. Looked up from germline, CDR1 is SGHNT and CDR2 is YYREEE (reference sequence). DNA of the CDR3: TGTGCCAGCAGTTACAACAGGGGAACGGACACCATATATTTT. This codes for CASSYNRGTDTIYF.

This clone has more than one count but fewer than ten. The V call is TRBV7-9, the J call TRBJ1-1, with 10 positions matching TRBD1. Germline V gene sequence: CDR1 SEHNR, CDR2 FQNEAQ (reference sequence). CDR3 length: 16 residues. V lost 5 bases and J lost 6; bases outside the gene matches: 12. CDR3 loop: CASSPPHRDRGSEAFF. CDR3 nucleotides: TGTGCCAGCAGCCCTCCTCACCGGGACAGGGGCTCTGAAGCTTTCTTT.

CDR3: CASSWRGNQPQHF. The DNA for the CDR3 is TGTGCCAGCAGTTGGAGGGGCAATCAGCCCCAGCATTTT. The J gene is TRBJ1-5, the V gene TRBV27; no firm D call. This CDR3 is 13 amino acids long. Looked up from germline, CDR1 is MNHEY and CDR2 is SMNVEV (reference sequence). V lost 4 bases, J lost 2 bases, and 6 bases lay in between.

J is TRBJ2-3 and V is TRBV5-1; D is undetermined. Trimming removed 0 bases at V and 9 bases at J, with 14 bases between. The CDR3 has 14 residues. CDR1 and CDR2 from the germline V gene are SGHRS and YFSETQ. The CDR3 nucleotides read TGCGCCAGCAGCTTGGCGGGTTACCTTGAGACGCAGTATTTT. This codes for CASSLAGYLETQYF.

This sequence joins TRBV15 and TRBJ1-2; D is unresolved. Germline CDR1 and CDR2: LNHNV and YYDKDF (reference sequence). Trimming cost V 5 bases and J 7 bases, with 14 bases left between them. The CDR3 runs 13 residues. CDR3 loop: CATSPPAAGGYTF. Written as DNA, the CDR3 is TGTGCCACCAGCCCCCCCGCCGCCGGTGGCTACACCTTC.

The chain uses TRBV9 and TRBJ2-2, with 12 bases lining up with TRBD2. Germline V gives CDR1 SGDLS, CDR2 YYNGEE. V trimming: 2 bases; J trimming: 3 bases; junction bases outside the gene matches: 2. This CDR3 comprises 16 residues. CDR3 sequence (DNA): TGTGCCAGCAGCGTTTCTAGCGGGGGGGACACCGGGGAGCTGTTTTTT. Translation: CASSVSSGGDTGELFF. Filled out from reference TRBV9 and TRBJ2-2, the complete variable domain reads DSGVTQTPKHLITATGQRVTLRCSPRSGDLSVYWYQQSLDQGLQFLIQYYNGEERAKGNILERFSAQQFPDLHSELNLSSLELGDSALYFCASSVSSGGDTGELFFGEGSRLTVL.

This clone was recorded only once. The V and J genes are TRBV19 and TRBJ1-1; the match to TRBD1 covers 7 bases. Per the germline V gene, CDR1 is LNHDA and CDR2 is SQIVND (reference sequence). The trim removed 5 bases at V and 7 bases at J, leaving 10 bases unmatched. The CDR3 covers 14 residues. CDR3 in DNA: TGTGCCAGTAGTGACCGCCGAGGGACAGTTGAAGCTTTCTTT. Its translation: CASSDRRGTVEAFF.

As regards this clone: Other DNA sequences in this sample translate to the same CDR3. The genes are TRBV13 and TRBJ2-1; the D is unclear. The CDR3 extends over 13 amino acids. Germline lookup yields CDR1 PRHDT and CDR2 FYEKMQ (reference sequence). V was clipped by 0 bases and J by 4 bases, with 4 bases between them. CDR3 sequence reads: CASSLGQYNEQFF. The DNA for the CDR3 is TGTGCCAGCAGCTTAGGTCAGTACAATGAGCAGTTCTTC.

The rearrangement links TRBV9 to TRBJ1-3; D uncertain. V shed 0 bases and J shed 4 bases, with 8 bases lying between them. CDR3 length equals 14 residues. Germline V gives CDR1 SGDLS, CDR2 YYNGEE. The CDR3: CASSVGSGGNTIYF. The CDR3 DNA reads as TGTGCCAGCAGCGTAGGGAGCGGGGGAAACACCATATATTTT.

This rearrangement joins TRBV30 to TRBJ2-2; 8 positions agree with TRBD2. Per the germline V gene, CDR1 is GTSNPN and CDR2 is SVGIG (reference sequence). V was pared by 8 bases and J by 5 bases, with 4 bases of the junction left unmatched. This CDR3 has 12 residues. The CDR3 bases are TGTGCCGGACTAGCTGGGACCGGGGAGCTGTTTTTT. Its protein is CAGLAGTGELFF.

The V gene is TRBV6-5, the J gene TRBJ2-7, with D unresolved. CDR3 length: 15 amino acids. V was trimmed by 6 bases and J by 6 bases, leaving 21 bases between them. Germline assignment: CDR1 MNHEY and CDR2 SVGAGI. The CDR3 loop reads CASSRSGPPSGEQYF. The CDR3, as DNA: TGTGCCAGCAGCCGTTCTGGGCCGCCCTCAGGCGAGCAGTACTTC.

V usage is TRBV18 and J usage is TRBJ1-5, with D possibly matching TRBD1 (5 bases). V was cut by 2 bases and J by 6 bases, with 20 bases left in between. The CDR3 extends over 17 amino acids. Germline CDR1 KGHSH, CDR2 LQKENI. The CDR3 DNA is TGTGCCAGCTCACCAGAGAGGTTTGGGGGGGGAAGTCAGCCCCAGCATTTT. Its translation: CASSPERFGGGSQPQHF.

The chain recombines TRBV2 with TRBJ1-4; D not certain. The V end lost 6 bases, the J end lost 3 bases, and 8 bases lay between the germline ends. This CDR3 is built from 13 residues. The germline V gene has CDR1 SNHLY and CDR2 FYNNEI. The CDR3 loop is CASRAVSNEKLFF. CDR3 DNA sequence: TGTGCCAGCAGAGCTGTATCTAATGAAAAACTGTTTTTT. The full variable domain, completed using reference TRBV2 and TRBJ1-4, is EPEVTQTPSHQVTQMGQEVILRCVPISNHLYFYWYRQILGQKVEFLVSFYNNEISEKSEIFDDQFSVERPDGSNFTLKIRSTKLEDSAMYFCASRAVSNEKLFFGSGTQLSVL.

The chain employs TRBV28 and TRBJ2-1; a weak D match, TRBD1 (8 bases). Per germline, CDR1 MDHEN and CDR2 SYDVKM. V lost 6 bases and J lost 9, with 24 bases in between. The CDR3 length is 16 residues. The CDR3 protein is CASRTGEAGEASEQFF. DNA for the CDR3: TGTGCCAGCAGGACAGGGGAGGCGGGAGAAGCGAGTGAGCAGTTCTTC.

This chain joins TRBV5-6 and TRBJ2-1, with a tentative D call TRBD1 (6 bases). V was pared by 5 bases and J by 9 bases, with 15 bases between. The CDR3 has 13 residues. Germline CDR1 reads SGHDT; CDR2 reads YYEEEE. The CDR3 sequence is CASRPGAFSEQFF. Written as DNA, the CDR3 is TGTGCCAGCAGACCAGGGGCCTTCTCTGAGCAGTTCTTC.

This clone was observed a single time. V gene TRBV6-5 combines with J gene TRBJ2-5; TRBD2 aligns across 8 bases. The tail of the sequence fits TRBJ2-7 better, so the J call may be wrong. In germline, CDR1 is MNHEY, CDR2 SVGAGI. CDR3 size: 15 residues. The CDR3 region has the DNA TGTGCCAGCAGCCTAAGAAGCGGGAGACCCTACGAGCAGTACTTC. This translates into CASSLRSGRPYEQYF.

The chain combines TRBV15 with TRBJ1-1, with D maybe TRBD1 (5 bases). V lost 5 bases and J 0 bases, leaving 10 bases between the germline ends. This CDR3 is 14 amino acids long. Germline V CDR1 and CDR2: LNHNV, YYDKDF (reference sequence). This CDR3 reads CATSGRQLNTEAFF. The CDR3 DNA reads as TGTGCCACCAGCGGACGACAGTTGAACACTGAAGCTTTCTTT.